A selection of T cell receptor beta chains follows, all from one sample in a study of shared clonotypes between healthy human individuals. Only in-frame clones appear in the TCRdb table, and some are missing; sequencing was by immunoSEQ multiplex PCR. The sample lists about 2.1 million clones; around 93% were seen once. The sequenced sample was naive CD8+ T cells from PBMCs. The receptor source for this set is a man younger than 30 in good health. Some clones in this sample may be carry-over from other donors' samples. Both conserved end residues are part of each CDR3. D genes are given only for firm matches. Clone size appears in some rows only: once, few, many, or a class for an expanded clone.

CDR3 protein | CDR3 DNA | D gene | J gene | clone size | V gene
CASAGGRTEAFF | TGTGCCAGCGCGGGGGGGCGGACTGAAGCTTTCTTT | NA | TRBJ1-1 | few | TRBV19
CASSGGLALLYEQYF | TGTGCCAGCAGCGGTGGTCTGGCGTTGCTCTACGAGCAGTACTTC | NA | TRBJ2-7 | NA | TRBV11-2
CASSLAGYGGPGRPQNIQYF | TGTGCCAGCAGCTTGGCCGGGTATGGGGGGCCCGGGAGGCCCCAAAACATTCAGTACTTC | NA | TRBJ2-4 | NA | TRBV5-4
CASSSGDRRYEQYF | TGTGCCAGCAGTTCAGGGGACAGACGCTACGAGCAGTACTTC | TRBD1 | TRBJ2-7 | NA | TRBV27
CASSYSDRDQETQYF | TGTGCCAGCAGTTACTCTGACAGGGACCAAGAGACCCAGTACTTC | TRBD1 | TRBJ2-5 | NA | TRBV6-6
CASSLSGVAGRDEQFF | TGTGCCAGCAGTTTATCGGGGGTAGCGGGACGCGACGAGCAGTTCTTC | TRBD2 | TRBJ2-1 | NA | TRBV27
CASSLERDYGYTF | TGTGCCAGCAGCTTAGAAAGGGACTATGGCTACACCTTC | NA | TRBJ1-2 | NA | TRBV11-2
CASSPLTDLANQPQHF | TGTGCCAGCAGTCCCCTGACAGACTTAGCCAATCAGCCCCAGCATTTT | NA | TRBJ1-5 | NA | TRBV28
CASSPGGPPNEQFF | TGTGCCAGCTCACCCGGAGGGCCGCCCAATGAGCAGTTCTTC | NA | TRBJ2-1 | NA | TRBV18
CASSRAPRARPVLGYTF | TGTGCCAGCAGTCGGGCGCCGCGCGCCAGGCCGGTTCTTGGCTACACCTTC | NA | TRBJ1-2 | NA | TRBV28
CASSIRGAYTYEQYF | TGTGCCAGTAGTATAAGGGGGGCTTATACTTACGAGCAGTACTTC | NA | TRBJ2-7 | NA | TRBV19
CASSLSPQETQYF | TGTGCCAGCAGTTTATCCCCCCAAGAGACCCAGTACTTC | NA | TRBJ2-5 | NA | TRBV27
CASSPGSLYGYTF | TGTGCCAGCAGCCCGGGGAGTCTCTATGGCTACACCTTC | NA | TRBJ1-2 | NA | TRBV11-2
CASSSPGTGYEETQYF | TGTGCCAGCAGTTCACCGGGGACAGGTTACGAAGAGACCCAGTACTTC | TRBD1 | TRBJ2-5 | NA | TRBV28
CASSIGSGLSNQPQHF | TGTGCCAGTAGTATAGGTTCGGGGCTTAGCAATCAGCCCCAGCATTTT | NA | TRBJ1-5 | NA | TRBV19
CASSSEGLAGVETQYF | TGCGCCAGCAGCTCGGAGGGACTAGCGGGAGTGGAGACCCAGTACTTC | TRBD2 | TRBJ2-5 | NA | TRBV5-1
CATHDLGEQYF | TGTGCCACCCACGACCTGGGTGAGCAGTATTTT | NA | TRBJ2-3 | once | TRBV28
CASSLGGGEQPQHF | TGTGCCAGCAGCTTAGGGGGGGGAGAACAGCCCCAGCATTTT | NA | TRBJ1-5 | NA | TRBV7-9
CASSLVIAGTPYEQYF | TGTGCCAGCAGCTTAGTTATAGCGGGAACACCCTACGAGCAGTACTTC | TRBD2 | TRBJ2-7 | NA | TRBV27
CASSYSSPGGELFF | TGTGCCAGCAGTTACTCGTCCCCAGGGGGGGAGCTGTTTTTT | NA | TRBJ2-2 | NA | TRBV6-5
CASSPSIRDTFNYGYTF | TGTGCCAGCAGCCCATCGATTCGGGACACCTTTAACTATGGCTACACCTTC | NA | TRBJ1-2 | NA | TRBV11-1
CASSLAGKGNEQFF | TGTGCCAGCAGTTTAGCGGGAAAAGGCAATGAGCAGTTCTTC | NA | TRBJ2-1 | once | TRBV27
CASSLFKDNQPQHF | TGTGCCAGCAGTTTGTTCAAAGACAATCAGCCCCAGCATTTT | NA | TRBJ1-5 | few | TRBV28
CASSKGLAVSGANVLTF | TGTGCCAGCAGCAAGGGACTAGCGGTTTCTGGGGCCAACGTCCTGACTTTC | TRBD2 | TRBJ2-6 | NA | TRBV7-2
CASSLVGRGSYEQYF | TGTGCCAGCAGCTTAGTAGGGCGGGGCAGCTACGAGCAGTACTTC | NA | TRBJ2-7 | NA | TRBV11-2
CASSDPGQGVNEQFF | TGTGCCAGCAGTGATCCGGGACAGGGCGTCAATGAGCAGTTCTTC | TRBD1 | TRBJ2-1 | NA | TRBV9
CASSFLAYNEQFF | TGTGCCAGCAGTTTTTTGGCCTACAATGAGCAGTTCTTC | NA | TRBJ2-1 | NA | TRBV28